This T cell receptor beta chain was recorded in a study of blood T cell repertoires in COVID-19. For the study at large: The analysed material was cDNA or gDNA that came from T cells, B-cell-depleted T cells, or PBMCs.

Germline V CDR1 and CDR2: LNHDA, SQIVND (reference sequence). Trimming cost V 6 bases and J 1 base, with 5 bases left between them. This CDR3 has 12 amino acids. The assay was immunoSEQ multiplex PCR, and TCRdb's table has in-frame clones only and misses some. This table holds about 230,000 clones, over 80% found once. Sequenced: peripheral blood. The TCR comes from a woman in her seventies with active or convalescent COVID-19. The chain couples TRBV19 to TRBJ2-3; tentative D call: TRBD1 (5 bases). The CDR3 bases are TGTGCCAGTAGCAGGGGCACAGATACGCAGTATTTT. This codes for CASSRGTDTQYF.